This T cell receptor (beta chain) was profiled in a study of shared clonotypes between healthy human individuals. Study-wide context: Every donor yielded three CD4 naive, three CD4 memory, two CD8 naive and one CD8 memory plate.

This CDR3 is 13 amino acids long. The ends were cut back, 1 base at V and 13 bases at J, with 16 bases in the middle. In germline, CDR1 is SGHVS, CDR2 FNYEAQ. TCRdb keeps only in-frame clones here, not all; method: immunoSEQ multiplex PCR. The sample lists 2 million to 2.5 million clones; approximately 90% were seen once. Notes on this clone: The target antigen is unknown.

Points from the study as a whole: Researchers found naive subsets generally carried larger estimated richness than memory subsets. Around 5.3% of naive CD4 clonotypes were shared across several donors. All-four-donor shared clonotypes had higher generation probabilities than non-shared clonotypes did.

The sequence derives from a young man in good health. Some clones in this sample may be carry-over from other donors' samples. Sequencing input: naive CD4+ T cells from PBMCs. Indicated subset: CD45RA+ positively selected. The chain carries TRBV7-6 and TRBJ1-2; D gene ambiguous. The CDR3 loop reads CASSLGGITGLTF. In DNA form, the CDR3 reads TGTGCCAGCAGCTTAGGGGGAATTACGGGTCTCACCTTC.